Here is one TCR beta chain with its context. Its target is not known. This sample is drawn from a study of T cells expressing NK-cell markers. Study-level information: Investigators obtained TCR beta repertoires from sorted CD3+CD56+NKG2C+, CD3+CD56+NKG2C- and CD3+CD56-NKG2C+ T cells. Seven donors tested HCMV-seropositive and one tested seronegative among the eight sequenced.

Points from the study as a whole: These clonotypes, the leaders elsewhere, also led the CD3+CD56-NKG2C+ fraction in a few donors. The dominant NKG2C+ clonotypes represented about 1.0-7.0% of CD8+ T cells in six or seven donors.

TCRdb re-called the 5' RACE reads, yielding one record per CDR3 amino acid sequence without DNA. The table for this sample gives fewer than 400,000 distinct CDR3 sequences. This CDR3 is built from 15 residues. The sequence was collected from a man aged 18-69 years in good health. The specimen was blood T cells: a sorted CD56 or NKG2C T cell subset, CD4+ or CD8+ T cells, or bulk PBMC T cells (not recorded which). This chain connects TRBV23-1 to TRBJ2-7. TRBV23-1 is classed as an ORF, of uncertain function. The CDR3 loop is CASSQSEAVSYEQYF.